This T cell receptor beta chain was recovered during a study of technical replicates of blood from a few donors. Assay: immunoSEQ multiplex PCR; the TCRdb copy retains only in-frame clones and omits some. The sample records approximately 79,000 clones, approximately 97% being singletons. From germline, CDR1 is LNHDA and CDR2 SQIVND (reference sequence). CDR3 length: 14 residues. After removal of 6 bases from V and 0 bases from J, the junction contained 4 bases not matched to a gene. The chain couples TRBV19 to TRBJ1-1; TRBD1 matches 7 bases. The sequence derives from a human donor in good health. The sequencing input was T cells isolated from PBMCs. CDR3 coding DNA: TGTGCCAGTAGCCGTCAGGGGGTGAACACTGAAGCTTTCTTT. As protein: CASSRQGVNTEAFF. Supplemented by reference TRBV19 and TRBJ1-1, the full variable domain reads DGGITQSPKYLFRKEGQNVTLSCEQNLNHDAMYWYRQDPGQGLRLIYYSQIVNDFQKGDIAEGYSVSREKKESFPLTVTSAQKNPTAFYLCASSRQGVNTEAFFGQGTRLTVV.